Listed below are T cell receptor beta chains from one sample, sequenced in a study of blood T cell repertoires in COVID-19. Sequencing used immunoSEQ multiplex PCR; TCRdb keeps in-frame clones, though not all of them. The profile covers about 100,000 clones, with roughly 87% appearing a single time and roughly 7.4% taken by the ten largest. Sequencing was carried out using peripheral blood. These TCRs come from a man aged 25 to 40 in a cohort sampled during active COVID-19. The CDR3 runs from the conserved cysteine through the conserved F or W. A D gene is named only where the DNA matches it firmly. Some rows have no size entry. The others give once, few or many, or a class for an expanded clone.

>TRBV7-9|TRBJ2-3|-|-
CASSLDRDTDTQYF
TGTGCCAGCAGCCTGGACAGAGACACAGATACGCAGTATTTT
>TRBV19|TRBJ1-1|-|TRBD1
CASSYRGRNTEAFF
TGTGCCAGTAGCTACAGGGGGAGGAACACTGAAGCTTTCTTT
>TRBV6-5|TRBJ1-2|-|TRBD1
CASSYSGQGVGGYTF
TGTGCCAGCAGTTACTCAGGGCAGGGGGTAGGTGGCTACACCTTC
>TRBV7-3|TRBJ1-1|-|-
CASSLSGVNTEAFF
TGTGCCAGCAGCTTAAGCGGGGTGAACACTGAAGCTTTCTTT
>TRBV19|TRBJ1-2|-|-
CASSIGWEGGSYGYTF
TGTGCCAGTAGTATTGGCTGGGAGGGTGGATCCTATGGCTACACCTTC
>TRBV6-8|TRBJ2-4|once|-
CASPGLAKNIQYF
TGTGCCAGTCCAGGATTAGCCAAAAACATTCAGTACTTC
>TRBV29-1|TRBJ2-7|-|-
CSVGTDIYEQYF
TGCAGCGTTGGGACAGATATCTACGAGCAGTACTTC
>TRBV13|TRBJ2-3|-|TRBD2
CASSSGTSGGATDTQYF
TGTGCCAGCAGCTCTGGGACTAGCGGGGGGGCGACAGATACGCAGTATTTT
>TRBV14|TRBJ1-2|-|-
CASSQGGAYGYTF
TGTGCCAGCAGCCAAGGGGGCGCGTATGGCTACACCTTC
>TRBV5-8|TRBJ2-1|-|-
CASSLARSYNEQFF
TGTGCCAGCAGCTTGGCCCGCTCCTACAATGAGCAGTTCTTC
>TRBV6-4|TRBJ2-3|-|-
CAGGDTLGRYF
TGTGCCGGGGGCGACACTCTAGGCCGGTATTTT
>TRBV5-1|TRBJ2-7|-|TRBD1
CASSTGTGTKILSYEQYF
TGCGCCAGCAGCACCGGGACAGGGACCAAAATACTCTCCTACGAGCAGTACTTC
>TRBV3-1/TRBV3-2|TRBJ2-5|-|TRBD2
CASSQDMRGEETQYF
TGTGCCAGCAGCCAAGATATGCGGGGGGAAGAGACCCAGTACTTC
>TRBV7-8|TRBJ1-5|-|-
CASSLDGGLSNQPQHF
TGTGCCAGCAGCTTAGACGGGGGTTTGAGCAATCAGCCCCAGCATTTT
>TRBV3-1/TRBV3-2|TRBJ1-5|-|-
CASSQDSGQPQHF
TGTGCCAGCAGCCAAGATTCGGGTCAGCCCCAGCATTTT
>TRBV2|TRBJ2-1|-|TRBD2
CASRTSGGAGYNEQFF
TGTGCCAGCAGGACTAGCGGGGGGGCCGGGTACAATGAGCAGTTCTTC
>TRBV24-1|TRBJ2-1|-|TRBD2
CATSQFTSGGNNEQFF
TGTGCCACCAGCCAGTTTACTAGCGGCGGAAACAATGAGCAGTTCTTC
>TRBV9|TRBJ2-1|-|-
CASSVRAGYNNEQFF
TGTGCCAGCAGCGTAAGAGCGGGCTATAACAATGAGCAGTTCTTC
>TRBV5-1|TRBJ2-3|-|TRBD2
CASSLEPSGNTDTQYF
TGCGCCAGCAGCTTGGAGCCTAGCGGGAACACAGATACGCAGTATTTT
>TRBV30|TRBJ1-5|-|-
CAWSVGAGNQPQHF
TGTGCCTGGAGTGTAGGGGCGGGCAATCAGCCCCAGCATTTT
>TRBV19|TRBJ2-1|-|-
CASSGGQTWNNEQFF
TGTGCCAGTAGCGGCGGACAGACCTGGAACAATGAGCAGTTCTTC
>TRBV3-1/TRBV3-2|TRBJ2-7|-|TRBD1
CASSQDRYPLYEQYF
TGTGCCAGCAGCCAGGACAGGTACCCCCTCTACGAGCAGTACTTC
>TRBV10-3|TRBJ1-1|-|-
CAISPQDTEAFF
TGTGCCATCAGTCCCCAGGACACTGAAGCTTTCTTT
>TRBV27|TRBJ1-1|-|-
CASSLQGWNTEAFF
TGTGCCAGCAGTTTACAGGGATGGAACACTGAAGCTTTCTTT
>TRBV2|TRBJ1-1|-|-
CAGRNEGTEAFF
TGTGCCGGAAGAAATGAGGGCACTGAAGCTTTCTTT
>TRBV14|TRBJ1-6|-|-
CASSQDVGRNNSPLHF
TGTGCCAGCAGCCAAGATGTCGGCAGGAACAATTCACCCCTCCACTTT
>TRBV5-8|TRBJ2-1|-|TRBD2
CASSFPGLANNEQFF
TGTGCCAGCAGCTTTCCGGGACTAGCGAACAATGAGCAGTTCTTC
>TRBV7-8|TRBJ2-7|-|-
CASSLEATGIPYEQYF
TGTGCCAGCAGCTTAGAGGCCACAGGCATTCCCTACGAGCAGTACTTC
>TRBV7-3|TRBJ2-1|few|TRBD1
CASSPGDRLFF
TGTGCCAGCAGTCCCGGGGACAGGCTGTTCTTC
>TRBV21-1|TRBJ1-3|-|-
CASSEEELGSGNTIYF
TGTGCCAGCAGCGAGGAAGAGCTCGGCTCTGGAAACACCATATATTTT
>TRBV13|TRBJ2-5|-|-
CASSPAVTGRRTQYF
TGTGCCAGCAGCCCCGCCGTGACGGGGAGGCGGACCCAGTACTTC
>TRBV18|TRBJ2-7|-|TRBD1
CASSPPGTGTDEQYF
TGTGCCAGCTCACCACCGGGGACAGGGACAGACGAGCAGTACTTC
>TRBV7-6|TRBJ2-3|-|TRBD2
CASSLRGTSSADTQYF
TGTGCCAGCAGCTTGCGCGGGACTAGCTCCGCAGATACGCAGTATTTT
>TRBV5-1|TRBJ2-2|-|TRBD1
CASSLDRGNTGELFF
TGCGCCAGCAGCTTGGACAGGGGCAACACCGGGGAGCTGTTTTTT
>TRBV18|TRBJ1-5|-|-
CASSPVSEGQPQHF
TGTGCCAGCTCACCCGTGAGTGAGGGTCAGCCCCAGCATTTT
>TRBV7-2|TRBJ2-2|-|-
CASSLARDSVGTGELFF
TGTGCCAGCAGCTTAGCGCGAGATAGCGTGGGGACCGGGGAGCTGTTTTTT
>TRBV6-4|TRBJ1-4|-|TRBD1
CASSARRGTGIEKLFF
TGTGCCAGCAGTGCCCGCCGGGGGACAGGGATCGAAAAACTGTTTTTT
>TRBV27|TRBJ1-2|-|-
CASSAFRGAEGYTF
TGTGCCAGCAGCGCGTTTCGGGGGGCGGAGGGCTACACCTTC
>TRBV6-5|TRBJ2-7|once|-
CASSLSPGAYEQYF
TGTGCCAGCAGCCTCTCTCCAGGGGCCTACGAGCAGTACTTC
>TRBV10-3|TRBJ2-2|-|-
CAISDRTTNTGELFF
TGTGCCATCAGTGACCGGACAACGAACACCGGGGAGCTGTTTTTT
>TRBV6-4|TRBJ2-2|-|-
CASREQGYTGELFF
TGTGCCAGCAGGGAGCAGGGTTACACCGGGGAGCTGTTTTTT
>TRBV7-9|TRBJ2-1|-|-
CASSRTLQGDEQFF
TGTGCCAGCAGCCGAACGCTTCAGGGCGATGAGCAGTTCTTC
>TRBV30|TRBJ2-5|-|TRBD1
CAWSVRTGAGETQYF
TGTGCCTGGAGTGTCCGGACAGGGGCCGGGGAGACCCAGTACTTC
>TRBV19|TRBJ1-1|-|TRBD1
CATRGQGEITEAFF
TGTGCCACCCGGGGACAGGGGGAAATCACTGAAGCTTTCTTT